Presented here are 25 T cell receptor beta chains from one specimen sequenced in a study of OX40 agonist ivuxolimab in advanced cancers. Generated by immunoSEQ multiplex PCR, the TCRdb table keeps only in-frame clones and is missing some. The sample shows tens of thousands of clones, 70% to 90% of them seen only once. This specimen consisted of CD4+ or CD8+ T cells sorted from blood, obtained in a trial of the OX40 agonist ivuxolimab. The origin of the receptors is an adult with an advanced solid tumor such as melanoma, head and neck, liver or kidney cancer.

The rearrangement joins TRBV6-5 to TRBJ2-3; D is ambiguous. The germline V gene encodes CDR1 MNHEY and CDR2 SVGAGI. This CDR3 is built from 15 residues. V gave up 2 bases and J gave up 3 bases, with 12 bases separating them. The CDR3: CASSYAARATDTQYF. The CDR3 nucleotides read TGTGCCAGCAGTTACGCTGCTAGGGCGACAGATACGCAGTATTTT.

The chain has TRBV2 and TRBJ2-2, with no clear D. CDR3 length equals 13 residues. Trimming removed 10 bases from V and 1 base from J, with 10 bases in between. Germline CDR1 and CDR2: SNHLY and FYNNEI. CDR3 loop: CATEQENTGELFF. The CDR3, as DNA: TGTGCCACCGAGCAAGAGAACACCGGGGAGCTGTTTTTT. The full variable domain, its missing parts supplied by reference TRBV2 and TRBJ2-2, is EPEVTQTPSHQVTQMGQEVILRCVPISNHLYFYWYRQILGQKVEFLVSFYNNEISEKSEIFDDQFSVERPDGSNFTLKIRSTKLEDSAMYFCATEQENTGELFFGEGSRLTVL.

This rearrangement joins TRBV27 to TRBJ2-3; D perhaps matches TRBD2 (5 bases). There are 17 residues in the CDR3. Trimming removed 3 bases at V and 0 bases at J, with 16 bases between. The germline V gene encodes CDR1 MNHEY and CDR2 SMNVEV (reference sequence). The chain's CDR3 is CASSFLGGSPSTDTQYF. The CDR3 DNA reads as TGTGCCAGCAGTTTTTTGGGTGGGAGTCCTAGCACAGATACGCAGTATTTT.

CDR3 sequence: CASSLADINEQFF. In DNA, the CDR3 is TGTGCCAGCAGCTTGGCCGACATCAATGAGCAGTTCTTC. This rearrangement joins TRBV5-6 to TRBJ2-1; D unresolved. Germline values: CDR1 SGHDT, CDR2 YYEEEE. V was trimmed by 0 bases and J by 6 bases, leaving 7 bases between them. This CDR3 contains 13 residues.

The V and J genes are TRBV2 and TRBJ2-3; D not resolved. The germline gives CDR1 SNHLY, CDR2 FYNNEI. With 2 bases removed from V and 2 bases from J, the gap between germline ends came to 11 bases. This CDR3 has 15 amino acids. In DNA, the CDR3 is TGTGCCAGCAGTGAAACTGCTCTTCCCACAGATACGCAGTATTTT. Its translation is CASSETALPTDTQYF.

This clone has a single count. The chain employs TRBV4-2 and TRBJ2-7; weak D call: TRBD2 (5 bases). Trimming shortened V by 1 base and J by 2 bases, and 12 bases separated the two germline ends. Germline V CDR1 and CDR2: LGHNA, YNFKEQ. There are 15 residues in the CDR3. The CDR3 nucleotides are TGTGCCAGCAGCCAAGCAGGTCGGAGGACCTACGAGCAGTACTTC. Protein product: CASSQAGRRTYEQYF.

The chain recombines TRBV7-3 with TRBJ2-7, with TRBD2 matching 8 bases. Germline V CDR1 and CDR2: SGHTA, FQGTGA. The CDR3 covers 15 residues. J was trimmed by 9 bases and V by 7 bases; bases with no gene match: 17. This CDR3 reads CASIPGGASGPLQYF. The CDR3 coding sequence is TGTGCCAGCATCCCGGGGGGGGCTAGCGGGCCCCTGCAGTACTTC.

The J gene is TRBJ2-1, the V gene TRBV29-1; 13 bases line up with TRBD2. CDR1 SQVTM and CDR2 ANQGSEA come from the germline V gene. This CDR3 spans 14 amino acids. The V and J ends lost 3 bases and 9 bases, in that order; junction bases with no gene match: 5. The CDR3 bases are TGCAGCGTTGAGACTAGCGGGAGGCTAAGTGAGCAGTTCTTC. Protein product: CSVETSGRLSEQFF.

The chain links TRBV19 to TRBJ2-5; TRBD1 might be the D (6 bases). Germline V gives CDR1 LNHDA, CDR2 SQIVND (reference sequence). V gave up 7 bases and J gave up 9 bases, with 24 bases separating them. The CDR3 loop spans 15 amino acids. DNA for the CDR3: TGTGCCAGTAAGGGGGATTTCGGGGCCTCTCCGGCCCAGTACTTC. This translates into CASKGDFGASPAQYF.

The gene calls are TRBV29-1 and TRBJ2-7; D is possibly TRBD2 (5 bases). The ends were cut back, 6 bases at V and 0 bases at J, with 12 bases in the middle. The length of the CDR3 is 13 residues. Germline V gene data show CDR1 as SQVTM and CDR2 as ANQGSEA. The chain's CDR3 is CSVGSGGSYEQYF. The CDR3 DNA follows: TGCAGCGTCGGCAGTGGAGGCTCCTACGAGCAGTACTTC.

This clone is a singleton in its sample. The rearrangement joins TRBV4-3 to TRBJ1-1, with 7 nucleotides matching TRBD1. CDR1 LGHNA and CDR2 YSLEER come from the germline V gene. The CDR3 is made up of 15 amino acids. With V trimmed by 0 bases and J by 7 bases, 8 bases remained unmatched. CDR3 sequence reads: CASSQELGGTDEAFF. The CDR3 DNA reads TGCGCCAGCAGCCAAGAGTTAGGGGGGACAGATGAAGCTTTCTTT.

The V call is TRBV10-3, the J call TRBJ2-1, with D maybe TRBD2 (6 bases). The CDR3 spans 11 residues. CDR1 is ENHRY and CDR2 is SYGVKD in the germline V gene. The CDR3 spells CGAGHGSEQFF. DNA for the CDR3: TGTGGAGCGGGTCATGGCAGTGAGCAGTTCTTC.

The rearrangement uses TRBV9 and TRBJ2-2; TRBD2 agrees at 9 bases. The CDR3 consists of 15 residues. Germline values: CDR1 SGDLS, CDR2 YYNGEE. V shed 3 bases and J 1 base; nucleotides not matched to a gene: 1. The CDR3 bases are TGTGCCAGCAGCGGTAGCGGGGGGAACACCGGGGAGCTGTTTTTT. Translated, it gives CASSGSGGNTGELFF. The whole variable domain, filled in from reference TRBV9 and TRBJ2-2, reads DSGVTQTPKHLITATGQRVTLRCSPRSGDLSVYWYQQSLDQGLQFLIQYYNGEERAKGNILERFSAQQFPDLHSELNLSSLELGDSALYFCASSGSGGNTGELFFGEGSRLTVL.

The chain is built from TRBV2 and TRBJ2-2, with 9 bases lining up with TRBD1. V lost 6 bases to trimming and J lost 6 bases; unmatched junction nucleotides: 11. The CDR3 runs 16 residues. Germline V gene data show CDR1 as SNHLY and CDR2 as FYNNEI. The CDR3 loop is CASRDGQGSFAGELFF. CDR3 sequence (DNA): TGTGCCAGCAGGGACGGACAGGGGAGCTTTGCCGGGGAGCTGTTTTTT.

The J gene is TRBJ2-7, the V gene TRBV4-1; a possible D gene is TRBD1 (5 bases). Germline values: CDR1 MGHRA, CDR2 YSYEKL. The germline V and J ends were trimmed by 4 bases and 6 bases, with 16 bases remaining between them. CDR3 length: 14 amino acids. This chain's CDR3 is CASSPAGWPCEQYF. In nucleotides, the CDR3 is TGCGCCAGCAGCCCCGCAGGGTGGCCCTGCGAGCAGTACTTC.

The chain has TRBV30 and TRBJ1-2, with TRBD1 matching over 7 bases. The germline CDR1 and CDR2 sequences are GTSNPN and SVGIG (reference sequence). This CDR3 region has 13 residues. With 4 bases clipped from V and 10 bases from J, the junction kept 12 bases outside the gene matches. CDR3 in DNA: TGTGCCTGGAATCTTCGACAGGGCCCCTACTACACCTTC. It encodes CAWNLRQGPYYTF.

This chain joins TRBV5-5 and TRBJ2-1; D may be TRBD2 (6 bases). The V gene's germline CDR1 is SGHKS and CDR2 YYEKEE (reference sequence). This CDR3 spans 14 amino acids. V gave up 0 bases and J gave up 6 bases, with 10 bases separating them. The CDR3 DNA reads as TGTGCCAGCAGCTTGGAAATTAGCGGCAATGAGCAGTTCTTC. Protein: CASSLEISGNEQFF.

V and J are TRBV5-6 and TRBJ2-7; D ambiguous. The CDR3 contains 11 residues. V lost 4 bases and J lost 2, with 4 bases in between. CDR1 and CDR2 (germline): SGHDT, YYEEEE. In nucleotides, the CDR3 is TGTGCCAGCAGCCCAGCCTACGAGCAGTACTTC. Protein product: CASSPAYEQYF.

CDR3 region: CAWSSTRLWDTIYF. CDR3 nucleotides: TGTGCCTGGAGCTCCACGAGGTTATGGGACACCATATATTTT. The chain has TRBV30 and TRBJ1-3; D ambiguous. The germline gives CDR1 GTSNPN, CDR2 SVGIG (reference sequence). Trimming took off 3 bases at V and 8 bases at J, with 17 bases between the two ends. The CDR3 runs 14 residues.

This clone was seen a handful of times. The V call is TRBV25-1, the J call TRBJ1-6, with 7 bases identical to TRBD1. After removal of 4 bases from V and 5 bases from J, the junction contained 2 bases not matched to a gene. This CDR3 is built from 14 residues. In germline, CDR1 is MGHDK, CDR2 SYGVNS. In nucleotides, the CDR3 is TGTGCCAGCAGTGGACAGGGAGATAATTCACCCCTCCACTTT. Protein sequence: CASSGQGDNSPLHF.

The chain has TRBV6-5 and TRBJ1-2; no clear D gene. CDR3 size: 13 residues. Germline V gene data show CDR1 as MNHEY and CDR2 as SVGAGI. V gave up 2 bases and J gave up 6 bases, with 10 bases separating them. The CDR3 DNA is TGTGCCAGCAGTTACGATCACATAAATGGCTACACCTTC. Its protein is CASSYDHINGYTF.

The chain has TRBV4-3 and TRBJ2-7; 9 bases map to TRBD2. Trimming at V came to 4 bases and at J to 7 bases, leaving 17 bases not matched to a gene. Germline lookup yields CDR1 LGHNA and CDR2 YSLEER. The CDR3 runs to 17 residues. The CDR3 DNA sequence: TGCGCCAGCAGCCCAGGGACTAGCCCGCTGGAGATGTGGGAGCAGTACTTC. Its protein is CASSPGTSPLEMWEQYF.

J is TRBJ2-7 and V is TRBV28; D not certain. Germline CDR1 is MDHEN and CDR2 is SYDVKM. V gave up 7 bases and J gave up 4 bases, with 8 bases separating them. The CDR3 contains 11 residues. DNA for the CDR3: TGTGCCAGCAAACACGGGTACGAGCAGTACTTC. This translates into CASKHGYEQYF.

The gene calls are TRBV30 and TRBJ1-5; D gene unclear. Germline CDR1 and CDR2: GTSNPN and SVGIG (reference sequence). The CDR3 contains 12 residues. V lost 1 base and J 2 bases, leaving 3 bases between the germline ends. CDR3 in amino acids: CAWSGGNQPQHF. The CDR3 DNA is TGTGCCTGGAGTGGGGGCAATCAGCCCCAGCATTTT.

This clone was detected once. CDR3 protein: CASSPLGGPGGPYEQYF. The CDR3 nucleotides read TGCGCCAGCAGCCCCCTGGGGGGACCCGGAGGACCCTACGAGCAGTACTTC. This chain joins TRBV4-1 and TRBJ2-5, with D maybe TRBD2 (6 bases). Gene TRBJ2-7 matches the end of the DNA better, so the J call may be wrong. The CDR3 runs to 17 residues. CDR1 and CDR2 from the germline V gene are MGHRA and YSYEKL.